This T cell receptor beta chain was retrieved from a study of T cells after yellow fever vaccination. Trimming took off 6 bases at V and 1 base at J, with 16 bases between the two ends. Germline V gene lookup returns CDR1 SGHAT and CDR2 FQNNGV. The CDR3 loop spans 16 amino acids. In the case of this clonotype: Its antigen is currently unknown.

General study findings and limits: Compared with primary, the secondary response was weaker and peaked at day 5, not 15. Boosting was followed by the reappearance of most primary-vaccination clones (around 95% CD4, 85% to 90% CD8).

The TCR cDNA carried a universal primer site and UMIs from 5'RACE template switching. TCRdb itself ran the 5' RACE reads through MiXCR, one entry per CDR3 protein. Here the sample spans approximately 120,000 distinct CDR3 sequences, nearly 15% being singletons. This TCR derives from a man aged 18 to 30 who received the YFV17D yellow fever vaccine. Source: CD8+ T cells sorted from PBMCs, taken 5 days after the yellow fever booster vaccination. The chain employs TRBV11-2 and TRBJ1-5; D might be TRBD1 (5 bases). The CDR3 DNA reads TGTGCCAGCAGGATCCTGATGGGGGGAAGCAATCAGCCCCAGCATTTT. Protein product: CASRILMGGSNQPQHF.